This T cell receptor beta chain was profiled in a study of blood T cell repertoires in COVID-19. The length of the CDR3 is 14 residues. Germline CDR1 reads MDHEN; CDR2 reads SYDVKM. V was shortened by 2 bases and J by 2 bases, with 8 bases between the two germline ends. Repertoires were generated with immunoSEQ multiplex PCR, while TCRdb's copy carries only in-frame clones and drops some. Here the sample spans 25,000 to 30,000 clones, about 80% being singletons. Material for sequencing was peripheral blood. The chain combines TRBV28 with TRBJ2-3, with a weak D call TRBD1 (5 bases). This receptor was obtained from a man between 65 and 85 years old with acute or convalescent COVID-19. CDR3 protein: CASSLAGSTDTQYF. CDR3 in DNA: TGTGCCAGCAGTTTAGCAGGGTCCACAGATACGCAGTATTTT.